The sequence of this TCR beta chain was determined in a study of chemoradiotherapy in HPV16-positive cancers. The wider study: Functional T-cell assays on a couple of HPV16-positive patients' cells defined candidate HPV-specific clones and common TCR motifs. General observations from the study: Better recurrence-free survival went with HPV-responsive T-cell expansion in HPV16-positive patients. Only two HPV16-positive patients supplied the functional HPV-specificity definition.

V trimming: 0 bases; J trimming: 5 bases; junction bases outside the gene matches: 8. This CDR3 has 16 residues. Germline CDR1 is SGHNT and CDR2 is YYREEE (reference sequence). Over chemoradiotherapy, repertoires were sampled more than once. With respect to this clone: The target antigen is unknown.

The table came from immunoSEQ multiplex PCR; TCRdb's copy has only in-frame clones and leaves some out. Seen here are about 3,900 clones, 91% observed once, and the top ten hold around 4.2%. The sample in question was tumor tissue, obtained from a patient who underwent chemoradiotherapy. This chain uses TRBV5-4 with TRBJ1-1, with TRBD1 matching over 9 bases. The receptor was derived from a human donor with HPV-associated anogenital cancer. The CDR3 DNA follows: TGTGCCAGCAGCTTGGACAGGGGGCGCAGGGGGACTGAAGCTTTCTTT. It codes for CASSLDRGRRGTEAFF.